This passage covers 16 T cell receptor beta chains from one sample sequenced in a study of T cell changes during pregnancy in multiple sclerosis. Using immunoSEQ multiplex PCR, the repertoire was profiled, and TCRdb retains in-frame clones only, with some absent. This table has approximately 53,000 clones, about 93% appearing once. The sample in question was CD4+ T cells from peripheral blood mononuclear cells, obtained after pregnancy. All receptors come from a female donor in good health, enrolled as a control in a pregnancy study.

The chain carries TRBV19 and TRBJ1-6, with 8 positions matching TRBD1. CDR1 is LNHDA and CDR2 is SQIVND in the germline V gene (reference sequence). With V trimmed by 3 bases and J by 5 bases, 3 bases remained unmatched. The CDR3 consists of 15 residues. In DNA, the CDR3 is TGTGCCAGTAGTATCAGGGGACAGGATAATTCACCCCTCCACTTT. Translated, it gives CASSIRGQDNSPLHF.

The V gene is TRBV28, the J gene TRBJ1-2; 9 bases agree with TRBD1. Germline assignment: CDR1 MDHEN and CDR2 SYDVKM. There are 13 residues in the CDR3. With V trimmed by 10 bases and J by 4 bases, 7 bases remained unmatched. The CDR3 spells CATNKQGAYGYTF. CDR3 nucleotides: TGTGCCACGAATAAACAGGGGGCCTATGGCTACACCTTC.

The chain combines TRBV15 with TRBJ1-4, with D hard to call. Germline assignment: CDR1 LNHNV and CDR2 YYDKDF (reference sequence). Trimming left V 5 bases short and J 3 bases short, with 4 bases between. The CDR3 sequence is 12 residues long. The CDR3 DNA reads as TGTGCCACCAGCGGGCCTAATGAAAAACTGTTTTTT. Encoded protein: CATSGPNEKLFF. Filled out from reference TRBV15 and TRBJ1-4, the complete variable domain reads DAMVIQNPRYQVTQFGKPVTLSCSQTLNHNVMYWYQQKSSQAPKLLFHYYDKDFNNEADTPDNFQSRRPNTSFCFLDIRSPGLGDTAMYLCATSGPNEKLFFGSGTQLSVL.

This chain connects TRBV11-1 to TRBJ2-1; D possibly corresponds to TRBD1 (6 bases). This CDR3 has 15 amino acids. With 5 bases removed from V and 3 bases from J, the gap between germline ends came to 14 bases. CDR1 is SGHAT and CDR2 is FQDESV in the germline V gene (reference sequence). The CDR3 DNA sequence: TGTGCCAGCAGCAATACAGGGTGGGACTACAATGAGCAGTTCTTC. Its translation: CASSNTGWDYNEQFF.

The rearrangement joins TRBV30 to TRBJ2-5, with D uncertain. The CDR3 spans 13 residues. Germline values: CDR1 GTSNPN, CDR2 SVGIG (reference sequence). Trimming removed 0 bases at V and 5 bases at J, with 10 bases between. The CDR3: CAWSVPSRETQYF. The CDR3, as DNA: TGTGCCTGGAGTGTACCGAGCAGGGAGACCCAGTACTTC.

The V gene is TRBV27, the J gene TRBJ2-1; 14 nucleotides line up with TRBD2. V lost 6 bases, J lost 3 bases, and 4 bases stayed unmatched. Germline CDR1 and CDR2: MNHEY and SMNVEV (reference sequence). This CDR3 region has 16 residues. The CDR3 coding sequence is TGTGCCAGCAGGGGACTAGCGGGGGACCTCTACAATGAGCAGTTCTTC. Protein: CASRGLAGDLYNEQFF.

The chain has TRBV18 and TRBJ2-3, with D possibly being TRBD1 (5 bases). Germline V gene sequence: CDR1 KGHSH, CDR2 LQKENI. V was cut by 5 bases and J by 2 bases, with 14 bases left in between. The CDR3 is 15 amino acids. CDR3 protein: CASSRLTGSTDTQYF. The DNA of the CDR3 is TGTGCCAGCTCAAGGCTTACAGGATCCACAGATACGCAGTATTTT.

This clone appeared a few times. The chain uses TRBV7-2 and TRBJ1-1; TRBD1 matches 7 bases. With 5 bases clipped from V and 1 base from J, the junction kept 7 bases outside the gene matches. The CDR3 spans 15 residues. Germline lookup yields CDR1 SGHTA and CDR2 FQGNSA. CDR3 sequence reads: CASSPQGRENTEAFF. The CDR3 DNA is TGTGCCAGCAGCCCACAGGGGAGAGAGAACACTGAAGCTTTCTTT.

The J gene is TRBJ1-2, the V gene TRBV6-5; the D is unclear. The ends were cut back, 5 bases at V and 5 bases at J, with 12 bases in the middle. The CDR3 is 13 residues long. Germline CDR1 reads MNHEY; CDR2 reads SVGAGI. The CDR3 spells CASSGPLAYGYTF. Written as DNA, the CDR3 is TGTGCCAGCAGTGGACCATTAGCGTATGGCTACACCTTC.

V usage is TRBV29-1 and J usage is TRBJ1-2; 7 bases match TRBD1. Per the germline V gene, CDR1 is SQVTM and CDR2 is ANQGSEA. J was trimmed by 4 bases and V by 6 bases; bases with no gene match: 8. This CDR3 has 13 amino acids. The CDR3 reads CSVTGDNLYGYTF. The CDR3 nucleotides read TGCAGCGTCACAGGGGATAACCTCTATGGCTACACCTTC. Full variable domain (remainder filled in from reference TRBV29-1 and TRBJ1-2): SAVISQKPSRDICQRGTSLTIQCQVDSQVTMMFWYRQQPGQSLTLIATANQGSEATYESGFVIDKFPISRPNLTFSTLTVSNMSPEDSSIYLCSVTGDNLYGYTFGSGTRLTVV.

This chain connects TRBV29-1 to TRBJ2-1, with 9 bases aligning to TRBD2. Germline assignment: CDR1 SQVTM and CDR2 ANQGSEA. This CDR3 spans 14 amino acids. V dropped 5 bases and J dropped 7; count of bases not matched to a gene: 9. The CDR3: CSVRAAGGRNEQFF. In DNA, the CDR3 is TGCAGCGTTCGAGCGGCGGGAGGGAGAAATGAGCAGTTCTTC.

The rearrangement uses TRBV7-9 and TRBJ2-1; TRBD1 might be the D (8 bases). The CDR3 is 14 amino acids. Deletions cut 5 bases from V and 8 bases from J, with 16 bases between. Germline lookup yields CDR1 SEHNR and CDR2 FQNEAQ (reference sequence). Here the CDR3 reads CASSHTGGVDEQFF. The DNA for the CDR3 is TGTGCCAGCAGCCATACAGGGGGGGTAGATGAGCAGTTCTTC.

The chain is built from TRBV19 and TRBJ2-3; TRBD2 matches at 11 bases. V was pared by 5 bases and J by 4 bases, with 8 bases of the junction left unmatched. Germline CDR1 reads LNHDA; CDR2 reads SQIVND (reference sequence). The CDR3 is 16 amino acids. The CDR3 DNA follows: TGTGCCAGTAGTCGGATAGCGGGGGGGCCACCAGATACGCAGTATTTT. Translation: CASSRIAGGPPDTQYF.

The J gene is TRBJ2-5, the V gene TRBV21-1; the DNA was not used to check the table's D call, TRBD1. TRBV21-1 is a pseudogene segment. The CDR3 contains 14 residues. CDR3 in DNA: TGTGCCAGCAGCAAGTCAGGGGGTCGAGAGACCCAGTACTTC. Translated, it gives CASSKSGGRETQYF.

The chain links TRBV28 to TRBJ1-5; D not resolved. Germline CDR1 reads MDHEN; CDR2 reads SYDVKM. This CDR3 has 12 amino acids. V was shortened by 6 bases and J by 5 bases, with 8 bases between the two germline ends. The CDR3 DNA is TGTGCCAGCAGGGGCAACCATCAGCCCCAGCATTTT. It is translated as CASRGNHQPQHF. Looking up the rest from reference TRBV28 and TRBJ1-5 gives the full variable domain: DVKVTQSSRYLVKRTGEKVFLECVQDMDHENMFWYRQDPGLGLRLIYFSYDVKMKEKGDIPEGYSVSREKKERFSLILESASTNQTSMYLCASRGNHQPQHFGDGTRLSIL.

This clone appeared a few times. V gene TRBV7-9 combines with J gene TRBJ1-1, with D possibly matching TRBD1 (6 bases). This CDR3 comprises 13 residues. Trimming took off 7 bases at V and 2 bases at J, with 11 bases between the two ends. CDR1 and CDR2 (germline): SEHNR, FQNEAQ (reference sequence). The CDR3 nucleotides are TGTGCCAGCACACCGACAGGTAACACTGAAGCTTTCTTT. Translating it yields CASTPTGNTEAFF.